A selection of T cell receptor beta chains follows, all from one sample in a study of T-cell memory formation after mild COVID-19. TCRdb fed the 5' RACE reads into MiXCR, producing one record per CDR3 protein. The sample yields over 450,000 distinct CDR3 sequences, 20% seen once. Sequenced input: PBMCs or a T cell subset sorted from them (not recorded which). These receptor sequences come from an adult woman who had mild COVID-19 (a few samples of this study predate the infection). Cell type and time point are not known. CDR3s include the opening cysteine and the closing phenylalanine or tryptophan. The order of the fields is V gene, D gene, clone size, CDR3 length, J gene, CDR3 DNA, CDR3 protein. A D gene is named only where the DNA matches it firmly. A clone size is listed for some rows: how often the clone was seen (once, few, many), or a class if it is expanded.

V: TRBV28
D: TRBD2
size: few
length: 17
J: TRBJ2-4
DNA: TGTGCCAGCAGTTTATGGGCTAGCGGGGAGCCGAGGAACATTCAGTACTTC
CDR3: CASSLWASGEPRNIQYF

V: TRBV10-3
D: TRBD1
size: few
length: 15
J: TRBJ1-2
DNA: TGTGCCATCAGCCCCTCTCCGGGACAGAACTATGGCTACACCTTC
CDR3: CAISPSPGQNYGYTF

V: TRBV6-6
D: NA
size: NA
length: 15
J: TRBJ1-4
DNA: TGTGCCAGCAGTTTCGGAACTATAAGTGGTGAAAAACTGTTTTTT
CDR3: CASSFGTISGEKLFF

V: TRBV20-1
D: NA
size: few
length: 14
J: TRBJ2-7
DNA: TGCAGTGCTCTTTCGACGGGCAGGGGATACGAGCAGTACTTC
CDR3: CSALSTGRGYEQYF

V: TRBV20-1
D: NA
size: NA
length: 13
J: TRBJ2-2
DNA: TGCAGTGCTAGAGCCGACAGTGCCGGGGAGCTGTTTTTT
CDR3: CSARADSAGELFF

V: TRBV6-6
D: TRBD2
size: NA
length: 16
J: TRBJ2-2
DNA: TGTGCCAGCAGGGACGAGCGGGGTCCTCAGGACGGGGAGCTGTTTTTT
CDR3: CASRDERGPQDGELFF

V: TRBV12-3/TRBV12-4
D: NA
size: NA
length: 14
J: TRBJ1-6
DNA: TGTGCCAGCACCGATTTCTCCTATAATTCACCCCTCCACTTT
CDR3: CASTDFSYNSPLHF

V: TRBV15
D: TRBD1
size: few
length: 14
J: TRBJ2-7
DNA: TGTGCCACCAGCAGTCGACAGGGGGACTACGAGCAGTACTTC
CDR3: CATSSRQGDYEQYF

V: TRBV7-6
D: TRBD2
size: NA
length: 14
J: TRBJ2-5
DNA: TGTGCCAGCAGCGGACTAGCGGGGAGGGAGACCCAGTACTTC
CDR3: CASSGLAGRETQYF

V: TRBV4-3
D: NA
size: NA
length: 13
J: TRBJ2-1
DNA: TGCGCCAGCAGCCAAGATTCAGCGACCGAGCAGTTCTTC
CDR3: CASSQDSATEQFF

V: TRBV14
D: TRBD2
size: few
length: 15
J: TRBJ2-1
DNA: TGTGCCAGCAGCCAAGAAAGACTAGCGATCAGTGAGCAGTTCTTC
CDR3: CASSQERLAISEQFF

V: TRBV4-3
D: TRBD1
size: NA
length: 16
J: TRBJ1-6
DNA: TGCGCCAGCAGCCAGGCCACAGGGGCTGGTAATTCACCCCTCCACTTT
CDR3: CASSQATGAGNSPLHF

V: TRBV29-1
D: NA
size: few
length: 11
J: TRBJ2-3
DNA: TGCAGCGTTGAAGACACAGATACGCAGTATTTT
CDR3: CSVEDTDTQYF

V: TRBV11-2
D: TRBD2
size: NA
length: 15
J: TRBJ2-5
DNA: TGTGCCAGCAGCTTGACTAGCGGGGGAGGAGAGACCCAGTACTTC
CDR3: CASSLTSGGGETQYF

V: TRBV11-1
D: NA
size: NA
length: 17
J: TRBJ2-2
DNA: TGTGCCAGCAGCTATAAAGTCCGAGCGGGGAACACCGGGGAGCTGTTTTTT
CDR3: CASSYKVRAGNTGELFF

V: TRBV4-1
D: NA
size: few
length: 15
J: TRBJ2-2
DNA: TGCGCCAGCAGCCAAATCAGGGGGAACACCGGGGAGCTGTTTTTT
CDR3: CASSQIRGNTGELFF

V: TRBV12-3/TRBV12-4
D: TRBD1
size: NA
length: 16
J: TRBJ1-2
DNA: TGTGCCAGCAGTTCCTTTTGGACAGGGGGTAACTATGGCTACACCTTC
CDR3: CASSSFWTGGNYGYTF

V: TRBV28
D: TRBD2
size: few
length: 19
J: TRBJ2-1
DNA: TGTGCCAGCAGTTTGGGGCGGGAGCCCAAAGGGAGCTCCTACAATGAGCAGTTCTTC
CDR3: CASSLGREPKGSSYNEQFF

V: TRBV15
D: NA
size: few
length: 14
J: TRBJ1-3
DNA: TGTGCCACCAGCGGCGGGGACTCTGGAAACACCATATATTTT
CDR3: CATSGGDSGNTIYF

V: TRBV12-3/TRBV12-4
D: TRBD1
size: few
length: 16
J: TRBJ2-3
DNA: TGTGCCAGCAGTTTCGACAGGGGCCGTAGCACAGATACGCAGTATTTT
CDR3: CASSFDRGRSTDTQYF

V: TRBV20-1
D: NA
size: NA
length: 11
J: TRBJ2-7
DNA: TGCAGTGCTAGTAGGGCTGGCGAGCAGTACTTC
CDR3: CSASRAGEQYF

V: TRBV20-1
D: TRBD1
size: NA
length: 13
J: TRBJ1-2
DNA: TGCAGTGCCCATACAGGGGGAGGCTATGGCTACACCTTC
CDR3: CSAHTGGGYGYTF

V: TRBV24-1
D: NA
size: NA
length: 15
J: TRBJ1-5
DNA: TGTGCCACCAGTGATCCCGGGACGGAGAATCAGCCCCAGCATTTT
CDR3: CATSDPGTENQPQHF

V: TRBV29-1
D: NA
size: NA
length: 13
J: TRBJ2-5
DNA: TGCAGCCTCTCCGGGAACACTCAAGAGACCCAGTACTTC
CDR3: CSLSGNTQETQYF

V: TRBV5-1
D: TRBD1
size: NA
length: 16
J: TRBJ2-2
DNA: TGCGCCAGCAGCCCACCCGGGACAGCAGGGACCGGGGAGCTGTTTTTT
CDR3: CASSPPGTAGTGELFF

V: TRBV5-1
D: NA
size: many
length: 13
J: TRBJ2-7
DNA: TGCGCCAGCAGCTTAGAAGGGGGCTACGAGCAGTACTTC
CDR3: CASSLEGGYEQYF

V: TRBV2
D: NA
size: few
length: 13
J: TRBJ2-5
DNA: TGTGCCAGCAGTCCCGCGATAACAGGGACCCAGTACTTC
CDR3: CASSPAITGTQYF

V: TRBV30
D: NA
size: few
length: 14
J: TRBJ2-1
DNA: TGTGCCTGGAACGTGGCCAGCTCCTACAATGAGCAGTTCTTC
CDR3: CAWNVASSYNEQFF

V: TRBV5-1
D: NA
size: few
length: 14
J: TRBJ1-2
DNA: TGCGCCAGCAGCGGTAACAGCTTAAGCTATGGCTACACCTTC
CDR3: CASSGNSLSYGYTF

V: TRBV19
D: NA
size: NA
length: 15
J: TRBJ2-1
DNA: TGTGCCAGTACCCTATCTCCTCTGACTTTCAATGAGCAGTTCTTC
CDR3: CASTLSPLTFNEQFF

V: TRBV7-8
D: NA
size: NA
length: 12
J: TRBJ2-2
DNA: TGTGCCAGCAGGTCGGACACCGGGGAGCTGTTTTTT
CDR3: CASRSDTGELFF

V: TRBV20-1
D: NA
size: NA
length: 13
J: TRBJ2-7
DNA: TGCAGTGCTAGTACAACCCTCCCAAGCGAGCAGTACTTC
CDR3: CSASTTLPSEQYF

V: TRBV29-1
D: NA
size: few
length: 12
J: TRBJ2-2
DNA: TGCAGCGTTGGTCCCAACACCGGGGAGCTGTTTTTT
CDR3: CSVGPNTGELFF

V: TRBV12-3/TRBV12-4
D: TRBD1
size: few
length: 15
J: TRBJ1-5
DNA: TGTGCCAGCAGACCCGGGACAGGGGTTAATCAGCCCCAGCATTTT
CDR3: CASRPGTGVNQPQHF

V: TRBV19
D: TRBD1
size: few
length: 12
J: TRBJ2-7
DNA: TGTGCCACAAATACAGGGGGATACGAGCAGTACTTC
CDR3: CATNTGGYEQYF

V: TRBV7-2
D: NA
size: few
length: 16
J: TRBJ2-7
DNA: TGTGCCAGCAGCTTGGGGGGGGGGCCGAGCTCCTACGAGCAGTACTTC
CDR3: CASSLGGGPSSYEQYF

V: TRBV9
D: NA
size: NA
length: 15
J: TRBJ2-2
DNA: TGTGCCAGCAGCGTAACCCGGGCCATCACCGGGGAGCTGTTTTTT
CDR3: CASSVTRAITGELFF

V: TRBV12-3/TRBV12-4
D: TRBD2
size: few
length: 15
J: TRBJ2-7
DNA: TGTGCCAGCAGCCAAACTAGCGGGAGGGACTACGAGCAGTACTTC
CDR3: CASSQTSGRDYEQYF

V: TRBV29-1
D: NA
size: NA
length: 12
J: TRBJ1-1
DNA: TGCAGCGGGGGCGGTATGAACACTGAAGCTTTCTTT
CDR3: CSGGGMNTEAFF

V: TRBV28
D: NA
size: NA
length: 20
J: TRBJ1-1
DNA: TGTGCCAGCAGTCCGGTGAAGGGAGGGTACGTCTTTAACATGAACACTGAAGCTTTCTTT
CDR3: CASSPVKGGYVFNMNTEAFF

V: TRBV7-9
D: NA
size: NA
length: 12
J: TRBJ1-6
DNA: TGTGCCAGCAGCCCCTCGGCTCTGACCCTCCACTTT
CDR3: CASSPSALTLHF

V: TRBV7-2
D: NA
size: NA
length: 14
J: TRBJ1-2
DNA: TGTGCCAGCAGCTTTGGACAGTGGGACTATGGCTACACCTTC
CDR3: CASSFGQWDYGYTF

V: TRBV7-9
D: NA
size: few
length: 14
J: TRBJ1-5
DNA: TGTGCCAGCAGCTCGGGACCTCGCAATCAGCCCCAGCATTTT
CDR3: CASSSGPRNQPQHF

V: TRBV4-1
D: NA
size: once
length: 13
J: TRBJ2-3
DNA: TGCGCCAGCAGCCCTCAGACGGCAGATACGCAGTATTTT
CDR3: CASSPQTADTQYF

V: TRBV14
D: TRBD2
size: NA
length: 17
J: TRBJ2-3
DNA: TGTGCCAGCAGCCGGAGGACTAGCGGGATTGAGACAGATACGCAGTATTTT
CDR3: CASSRRTSGIETDTQYF

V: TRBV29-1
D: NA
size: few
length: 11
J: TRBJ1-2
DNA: TGCAGCGTTGACCCTAACTATGGCTACACCTTC
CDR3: CSVDPNYGYTF